This T cell receptor beta chain was identified in a study of blood T cell repertoires in COVID-19. Study at large: Sample material is recorded as cDNA or gDNA derived from T cells, B-cell-depleted T cells, or PBMCs.

As originally analysed: Estimates of nucleated cell counts were drawn from the amplification of reference gene primers. Sequencing was performed with immunoSEQ multiplex PCR; in TCRdb, only in-frame clones are kept and a portion is missing. That table furnishes V, J and clone size, whereas the DNA furnished D and trimming. The data contain 300,000 or so clones, 86% of them seen just once; the ten biggest clones take up 1.5% to 2%. Germline V gives CDR1 KGHSH, CDR2 LQKENI. The trim removed 3 bases at V and 5 bases at J, leaving 8 bases unmatched. The CDR3 extends over 15 amino acids. This TCR derives from a woman between 45 and 65 years old with acute or convalescent COVID-19. This chain joins TRBV18 and TRBJ2-3; 7 bases are a match to TRBD1. The sample taken for sequencing was peripheral blood. The CDR3 loop reads CASSPDREGGDTQYF. CDR3 bases: TGTGCCAGCTCACCCGACAGGGAAGGAGGAGATACGCAGTATTTT.